These 10 T cell receptor beta chains came from one sample sequenced in a study of cytomegalovirus exposure and HLA in healthy donors. Amplification used 60 Vbeta primers and 13 Jbeta primers. The method was immunoSEQ multiplex PCR; TCRdb's version includes in-frame clones alone and lacks a portion of them. The sample holds around 150,000 clones, 80% seen once. Source material: PBMCs. The receptor source for this set is a man aged 30-40 years in good health and CMV-seronegative.

The chain has TRBV5-4 and TRBJ1-3; possible D gene TRBD1, 5 bases. Germline V gene data show CDR1 as SGHNT and CDR2 as YYREEE (reference sequence). This CDR3 has 14 amino acids. Between the trimmed V and J ends, which lost 0 bases and 2 bases, there was a span of 6 bases. The CDR3 loop reads CASSLGRAGNTIYF. CDR3 DNA sequence: TGTGCCAGCAGCTTGGGCAGGGCTGGAAACACCATATATTTT.

This clone was observed a single time. The chain couples TRBV5-1 to TRBJ2-7, with 9 bases matching TRBD2. Germline CDR1 is SGHRS and CDR2 is YFSETQ. The CDR3 is 15 residues long. V lost 4 bases, J lost 6 bases, and 11 bases stayed unmatched. The CDR3 is CASSGLAGAPPEQYF. Written as DNA, the CDR3 is TGCGCCAGCAGCGGGTTAGCGGGAGCCCCCCCCGAGCAGTACTTC.

Comments on this clone: This sample includes further DNA sequences coding for the same CDR3. The rearrangement uses TRBV19 and TRBJ1-5; 7 bases align to TRBD1. The CDR3 consists of 13 residues. Germline CDR1 and CDR2: LNHDA and SQIVND (reference sequence). The ends lost 5 bases at V and 2 bases at J; junction bases unmatched: 0. CDR3 loop: CASSGTGNQPQHF. The DNA for the CDR3 is TGTGCCAGTAGTGGGACAGGCAATCAGCCCCAGCATTTT.

The chain joins TRBV5-6 to TRBJ1-1; D is ambiguous. The CDR3 runs 13 residues. V lost 2 bases and J lost 8, with 13 bases in between. Germline assignment: CDR1 SGHDT and CDR2 YYEEEE. CDR3: CASSLNPPREAFF. The CDR3 nucleotides are TGTGCCAGCAGCTTAAACCCTCCACGGGAAGCTTTCTTT.

This clone occurred a few times. CDR3: CASSDRGYEQYF. In DNA form, the CDR3 reads TGTGCCAGCAGTGACAGGGGCTACGAGCAGTACTTC. The chain uses TRBV6-5 and TRBJ2-7; 8 bases match TRBD1. Germline CDR1 is MNHEY and CDR2 is SVGAGI. This CDR3 contains 12 residues. Trimming at V came to 5 bases and at J to 3 bases, leaving 0 bases not matched to a gene.

Of note for this clone: An end of the junction does not agree with germline; a read error may underlie this. The rearrangement uses TRBV6-1 and TRBJ1-5; D may be TRBD1 (5 bases). Germline loops: CDR1 MNHNS, CDR2 SASEGT. This CDR3 region has 15 residues. CDR3 bases: TGTGCCAGCAGCGAAGGGGCCAGAGGCAATCAGCCCCAGCATTTT. The encoded protein is CASSEGARGNQPQHF.

The rearrangement joins TRBV29-1 to TRBJ2-5; D might be TRBD2 (5 bases). The CDR3 loop spans 15 amino acids. Per germline, CDR1 SQVTM and CDR2 ANQGSEA. V gave up 0 bases and J gave up 1 base, with 12 bases separating them. DNA of the CDR3: TGCAGCGTTGAAGATGGGGAAACTAGCCAAGAGACCCAGTACTTC. Amino acids: CSVEDGETSQETQYF.

The sample holds a few counts of this clone. The chain employs TRBV19 and TRBJ1-1; the D gene is possibly TRBD1 (6 bases). The V end lost 1 base, the J end lost 3 bases, and 12 bases lay between the germline ends. The CDR3 has 15 residues. Looked up from germline, CDR1 is LNHDA and CDR2 is SQIVND (reference sequence). As DNA, the CDR3 is TGTGCCAGTAGTATAGGGGACAAGTACTACACTGAAGCTTTCTTT. Translated, it gives CASSIGDKYYTEAFF.

The CDR3 here is CASRMTVNQPQHF. In DNA, the CDR3 is TGTGCCAGCAGAATGACAGTTAATCAGCCCCAGCATTTT. The chain links TRBV2 to TRBJ1-5; tentatively, D is TRBD1 (5 bases). The CDR3 extends over 13 amino acids. The V end lost 6 bases, the J end lost 4 bases, and 10 bases lay between the germline ends. The germline V gene encodes CDR1 SNHLY and CDR2 FYNNEI.

DNA of the CDR3: TGTGCCAGCAGCTTTGAGAGGGGGCAGGGGCAGTACTTC. Residues: CASSFERGQGQYF. The chain is built from TRBV11-2 and TRBJ2-7; TRBD1 agrees at 7 bases. Germline loops: CDR1 SGHAT, CDR2 FQNNGV. CDR3 size: 13 residues. Unmatched junction bases numbered 8, after V lost 3 bases and J lost 9 bases.